A selection of T cell receptor beta chains follows, all from one sample in a study of blood T cell repertoires in COVID-19. Libraries were prepared by immunoSEQ multiplex PCR; TCRdb keeps only in-frame clonotypes and omits some of them. The table lists just over 650,000 clones, just under 90% of them singletons, with about 0.26% in the top ten. Material for sequencing was peripheral blood. These receptors were collected from a woman aged 18-29 years with acute or convalescent COVID-19. The CDR3 runs from the conserved cysteine through the conserved F or W. The D gene is left open where the match is weak. Size is omitted from some rows. Given values are once, few, many or a class for expanded clones.

CDR3 length	J gene	V gene	clone size	D gene	CDR3 protein	CDR3 DNA
15	TRBJ1-4	TRBV5-1	few	-	CASSNGQLTNEKLFF	TGCGCCAGCAGCAACGGACAGCTAACTAATGAAAAACTGTTTTTT
12	TRBJ2-1	TRBV30	-	TRBD2	CAWSSGGNEQFF	TGTGCCTGGAGTAGCGGGGGCAATGAGCAGTTCTTC
18	TRBJ1-6	TRBV5-5	-	TRBD1	CASSPGTGESSYNSPLHF	TGTGCCAGCAGCCCGGGGACAGGGGAAAGCTCCTATAATTCACCCCTCCACTTT
17	TRBJ1-5	TRBV7-2	-	TRBD1	CASSRKRGQASNQPQHF	TGTGCCAGCAGCCGGAAAAGGGGACAGGCGAGCAATCAGCCCCAGCATTTT
12	TRBJ1-2	TRBV20-1	-	-	CSASASDYGYTF	TGCAGTGCTAGTGCCAGCGACTATGGCTACACCTTC
11	TRBJ1-2	TRBV28	-	-	CATSSPGDYTF	TGTGCCACCTCTTCCCCGGGAGACTACACCTTC
14	TRBJ2-1	TRBV6-4	-	-	CASSESGGLNEQFF	TGTGCCAGCAGTGAGTCCGGGGGGCTCAATGAGCAGTTCTTC
16	TRBJ1-3	TRBV19	-	-	CASSALGGHAGNTIYF	TGTGCCAGTAGTGCCCTCGGGGGGCATGCTGGAAACACCATATATTTT
13	TRBJ1-2	TRBV27	-	-	CASSFGQNYGYTF	TGTGCCAGCAGTTTCGGACAGAACTATGGCTACACCTTC
16	TRBJ1-6	TRBV28	once	-	CASSPTTGWVDSPLHF	TGTGCCAGCAGTCCGACGACAGGTTGGGTTGATTCACCCCTCCACTTT
15	TRBJ1-2	TRBV2	-	TRBD1	CASIGGQSSLYGYTF	TGTGCCAGCATTGGGGGACAGTCTAGTCTTTATGGCTACACCTTC
14	TRBJ2-3	TRBV6-6	-	-	CASRASWGTDTQYF	TGTGCCAGCAGGGCTAGCTGGGGCACAGATACGCAGTATTTT
14	TRBJ1-2	TRBV29-1	-	-	CSVRLPGQNYGYTF	TGCAGCGTTCGACTTCCCGGACAGAACTATGGCTACACCTTC
15	TRBJ1-2	TRBV11-2	-	TRBD1	CASIPTTGGSHGYTF	TGTGCCAGCATCCCTACCACAGGGGGCTCTCATGGCTACACCTTC
17	TRBJ1-5	TRBV28	-	-	CASSSLEGGFGNQPQHF	TGTGCCAGCAGTTCCCTGGAGGGTGGTTTCGGGAATCAGCCCCAGCATTTT
15	TRBJ2-3	TRBV19	-	TRBD1	CASGRTGRITDTQYF	TGTGCCAGTGGCCGGACAGGGCGTATCACAGATACGCAGTATTTT
14	TRBJ1-4	TRBV19	once	-	CASSDAGTNEKLFF	TGTGCCAGTAGTGATGCGGGAACTAATGAAAAACTGTTTTTT
12	TRBJ2-1	TRBV5-1	-	-	CASSSTYNEQFF	TGCGCCAGCAGTTCGACTTACAATGAGCAGTTCTTC
16	TRBJ2-5	TRBV24-1	-	-	CATSDTIGGLQETQYF	TGTGCCACCAGTGATACAATTGGGGGACTGCAAGAGACCCAGTACTTC
15	TRBJ1-2	TRBV6-5	-	-	CASSTRQLTYGGYTF	TGTGCCAGCAGTACTCGACAGCTAACTTATGGAGGCTACACCTTC
15	TRBJ2-7	TRBV15	-	TRBD1	CATSSKSGTAYEQYF	TGTGCCACCAGCAGCAAGTCCGGGACAGCCTACGAGCAGTACTTC
17	TRBJ1-5	TRBV19	-	-	CASSIVRGTNSNQPQHF	TGTGCCAGTAGTATAGTTCGGGGGACGAATAGCAATCAGCCCCAGCATTTT
14	TRBJ1-5	TRBV30	-	-	CAWSGSNSNQPQHF	TGTGCCTGGAGTGGGAGCAATAGCAATCAGCCCCAGCATTTT
13	TRBJ1-5	TRBV13	-	-	CASSFSGIQPQHF	TGTGCCAGCAGCTTTTCGGGGATTCAGCCCCAGCATTTT
15	TRBJ1-1	TRBV14	-	-	CASSQARTANTEAFF	TGTGCCAGCAGCCAAGCCAGGACAGCGAACACTGAAGCTTTCTTT
15	TRBJ2-2	TRBV5-1	-	-	CAGREQPLNTGELFF	TGCGCCGGACGGGAACAGCCATTGAACACCGGGGAGCTGTTTTTT
16	TRBJ1-2	TRBV2	-	TRBD1	CASRMGTGSFAYGYTF	TGTGCCAGCAGGATGGGGACAGGGTCCTTTGCCTATGGCTACACCTTC
17	TRBJ1-4	TRBV4-3	-	TRBD1	CASSPRQGYGTNEKLFF	TGCGCCAGCAGCCCCAGACAGGGCTACGGAACTAATGAAAAACTGTTTTTT
15	TRBJ2-7	TRBV11-1	-	TRBD1	CASSFGTGGYYEQYF	TGTGCCAGCAGCTTCGGGACAGGGGGGTACTACGAGCAGTACTTC
14	TRBJ2-3	TRBV4-1	-	-	CASSQGPQWDTQYF	TGCGCCAGCAGCCAAGGGCCCCAATGGGATACGCAGTATTTT